The rows below give T cell receptor beta chains drawn from one sample of a study of CD4+ T cells in melanoma. Data came from immunoSEQ multiplex PCR; TCRdb stores just in-frame clones and leaves some out. Of roughly 110,000 clones listed, approximately 90% were seen once; the top ten hold about 3.3%. Sequenced material: peripheral blood. These receptor sequences come from a human donor with melanoma. The conserved cysteine and the conserved F or W are not part of the CDR3 here. The D gene is left open where the match is weak. Size is omitted from some rows. Given values are once, few, many or a class for expanded clones.

size: NA
D: NA
V: TRBV29-1
CDR3: SVEGGMAGETQY

size: NA
D: TRBD1
V: TRBV9
CDR3: ASSGGTGSIEGQETQY

size: NA
D: NA
V: TRBV7-2
CDR3: ASSRLVGVGNQPQH

size: NA
D: NA
V: TRBV23-1
CDR3: ASRVVGAEETQY

size: NA
D: NA
V: TRBV7-2
CDR3: ASSPDSPYQPQH

size: NA
D: TRBD1
V: TRBV12-5
CDR3: ASGRGTGFSDTQY

size: NA
D: TRBD2
V: TRBV5-1
CDR3: ASSSSGGGGSETQY

size: NA
D: NA
V: TRBV7-3
CDR3: ASSLIGTAGGQAGELF

size: NA
D: NA
V: TRBV11-2
CDR3: ASSPGLRTYEQY

size: once
D: NA
V: TRBV30
CDR3: AWGFNSPLH

size: NA
D: NA
V: TRBV7-2
CDR3: ASSGDTLNTEAF